The clone carrying this T cell receptor beta chain was seen a handful of times. These data come from a study of T cells in Graves' hyperthyroidism and ophthalmopathy. The CDR3 regions of TCR beta were amplified from RNA transcripts. First-round RT-PCR targeting the TCR CDR3 was performed with the HTBI primer set. TCRdb itself ran the multiplex PCR reads through MiXCR, one entry per CDR3 protein. The table records approximately 430,000 distinct CDR3 sequences, 15% to 19% of them present only once. The sequence came from a woman aged 18 to 35 with Graves' hyperthyroidism. Specimen: blood.

The CDR3 protein is CASSLRSAGFTYNEQFF. The CDR3, as DNA: TGTGCCAGCAGCTTACGGTCGGCAGGATTTACCTACAATGAGCAGTTCTTC. J is TRBJ2-1 and V is TRBV7-9; D is ambiguous. Germline lookup yields CDR1 SEHNR and CDR2 FQNEAQ (reference sequence). This CDR3 contains 17 residues. V was cut by 2 bases and J by 2 bases, with 16 bases left in between.